This T cell receptor beta chain derives from a study of T cell repertoires in ileal Crohn's disease. Time point of the sample: inflamed ileum from the surgical specimen. Clones were read by immunoSEQ multiplex PCR, and TCRdb kept only the in-frame ones, dropping some. The data contain about 17,000 clones, 60% to 85% of them seen just once; the ten biggest clones take up 4% to 4.5%. The CDR3 consists of 16 residues. CDR1 and CDR2 from the germline V gene are SGHAT and FQDESV (reference sequence). J lost 1 base, V lost 5 bases, and 3 bases had no gene match. This sequence joins TRBV11-1 and TRBJ2-1; TRBD2 matches at 12 bases. This receptor was taken from an adult with Crohn's disease. Sequencing was carried out using ileal tissue. The chain's CDR3 is CASSDGLAGSYNEQFF. The CDR3 DNA sequence: TGTGCCAGCAGCGACGGACTAGCGGGATCCTACAATGAGCAGTTCTTC.